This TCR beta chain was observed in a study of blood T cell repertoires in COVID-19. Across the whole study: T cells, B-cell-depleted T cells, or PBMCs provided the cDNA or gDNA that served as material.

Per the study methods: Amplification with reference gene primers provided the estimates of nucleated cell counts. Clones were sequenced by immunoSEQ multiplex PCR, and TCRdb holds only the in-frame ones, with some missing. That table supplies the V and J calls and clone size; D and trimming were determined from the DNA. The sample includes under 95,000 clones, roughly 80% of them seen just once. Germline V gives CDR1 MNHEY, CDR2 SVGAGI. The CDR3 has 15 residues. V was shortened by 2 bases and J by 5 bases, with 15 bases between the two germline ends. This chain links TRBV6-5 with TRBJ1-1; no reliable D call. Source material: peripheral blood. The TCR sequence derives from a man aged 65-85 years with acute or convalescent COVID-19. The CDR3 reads CASSYPQEGRTEAFF. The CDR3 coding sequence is TGTGCCAGCAGTTACCCCCAGGAGGGAAGAACTGAAGCTTTCTTT.